This T cell receptor (beta chain) was recovered during a study of blood T cell repertoires in COVID-19. Study-level background: The origin of the acute and convalescent COVID-19 samples was the United States, Italy and Spain. Sample material is recorded as cDNA or gDNA derived from T cells, B-cell-depleted T cells, or PBMCs.

As handled by the study authors: Amplified reference gene primers provided the basis for estimating nucleated cell counts. Generated by immunoSEQ multiplex PCR, the TCRdb table keeps only in-frame clones and is missing some. V, J and clone size are those of that table, while D and trimming were read from the DNA. The table records roughly 130,000 clones, about nine tenths of them present only once. This TCR was recovered from a man aged 35 to 55 with acute or convalescent COVID-19. Sequencing was carried out using peripheral blood.

CDR3 coding DNA: TGTGCCAGCAGCGACCTGGTAGCGGGCAATCAGCCCCAGCATTTT. Its protein is CASSDLVAGNQPQHF. This chain joins TRBV6-5 and TRBJ1-5; D is unresolved. V was cut by 6 bases and J by 2 bases, with 14 bases left in between. Germline V gives CDR1 MNHEY, CDR2 SVGAGI. The CDR3 is made up of 15 amino acids.